Listed below are T cell receptor beta chains from one sample, sequenced in a study of cytomegalovirus exposure and HLA in healthy donors. Libraries were prepared by immunoSEQ multiplex PCR; TCRdb keeps only in-frame clonotypes and omits some of them. Of around 350,000 clones listed, just over 85% were seen once; the top ten hold approximately 0.8%. Sequenced material: PBMCs. The receptor set was obtained from a woman between 18 and 29 years old in good health and CMV-seronegative. The CDR3 runs from the conserved cysteine through the conserved F or W.

J | V | CDR3
TRBJ1-1 | TRBV9 | CASSVTQANTEAFF
TRBJ2-1 | TRBV7-9 | CASSGGTSGYNEQFF
TRBJ2-3 | TRBV5-1 | CASRTSGGPGDTQYF
TRBJ2-3 | TRBV2 | CASSDRGGLTADTQYF
TRBJ1-1 | TRBV5-1 | CASSPGATGLGAFF
TRBJ2-7 | TRBV28 | CASSLLSVQSSYEQYF
TRBJ2-7 | TRBV5-4 | CASSLASYEQYF
TRBJ1-1 | TRBV30 | CAWRSRQLNTEAFF
TRBJ1-2 | TRBV19 | CASTRDRGNGYTF
TRBJ2-3 | TRBV7-9 | CASSLDRRTQYF
TRBJ1-2 | TRBV7-9 | CASSPRDPSYYGYTF
TRBJ2-1 | TRBV15 | CATTLRGYNEQFF
TRBJ2-7 | TRBV27 | CASSLSRDYEQYF